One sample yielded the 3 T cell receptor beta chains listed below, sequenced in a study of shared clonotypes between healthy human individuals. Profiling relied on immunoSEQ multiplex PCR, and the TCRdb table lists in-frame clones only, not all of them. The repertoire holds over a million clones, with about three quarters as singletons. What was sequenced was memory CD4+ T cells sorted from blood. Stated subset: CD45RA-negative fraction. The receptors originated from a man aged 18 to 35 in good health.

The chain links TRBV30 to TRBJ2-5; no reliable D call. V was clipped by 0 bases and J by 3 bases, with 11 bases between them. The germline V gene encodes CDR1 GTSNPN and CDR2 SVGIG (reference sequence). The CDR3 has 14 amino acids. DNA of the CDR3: TGTGCCTGGAGTGTACGCACCCTGGAAGAGACCCAGTACTTC. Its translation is CAWSVRTLEETQYF.

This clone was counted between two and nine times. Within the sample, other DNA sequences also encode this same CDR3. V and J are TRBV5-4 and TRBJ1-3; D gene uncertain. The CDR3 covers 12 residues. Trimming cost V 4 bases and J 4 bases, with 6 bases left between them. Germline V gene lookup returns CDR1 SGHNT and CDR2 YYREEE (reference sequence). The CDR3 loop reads CASSLDGNTIYF. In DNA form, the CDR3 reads TGTGCCAGCAGCCTTGACGGAAACACCATATATTTT.

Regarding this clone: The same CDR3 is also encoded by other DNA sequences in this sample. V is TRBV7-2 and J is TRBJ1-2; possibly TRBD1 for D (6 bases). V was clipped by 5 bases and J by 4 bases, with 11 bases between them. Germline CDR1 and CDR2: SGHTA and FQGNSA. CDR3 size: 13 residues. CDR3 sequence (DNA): TGTGCCAGCAGCCCAACAGGGAGCTATGGCTACACCTTC. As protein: CASSPTGSYGYTF. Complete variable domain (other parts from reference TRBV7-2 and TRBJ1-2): GAGVSQSPSNKVTEKGKDVELRCDPISGHTALYWYRQSLGQGLEFLIYFQGNSAPDKSGLPSDRFSAERTGGSVSTLTIQRTQQEDSAVYLCASSPTGSYGYTFGSGTRLTVV.